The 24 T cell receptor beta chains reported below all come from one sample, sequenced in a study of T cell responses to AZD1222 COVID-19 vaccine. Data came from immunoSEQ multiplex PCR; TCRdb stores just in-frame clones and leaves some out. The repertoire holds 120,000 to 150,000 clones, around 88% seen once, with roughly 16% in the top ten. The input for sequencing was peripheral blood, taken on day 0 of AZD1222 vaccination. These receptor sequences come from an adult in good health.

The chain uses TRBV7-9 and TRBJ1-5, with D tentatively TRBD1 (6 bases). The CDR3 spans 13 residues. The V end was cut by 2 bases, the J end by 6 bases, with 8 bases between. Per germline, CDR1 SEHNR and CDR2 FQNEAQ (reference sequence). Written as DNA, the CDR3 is TGTGCCAGCAGCTTACAGGGGTTTCAGCCCCAGCATTTT. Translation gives CASSLQGFQPQHF.

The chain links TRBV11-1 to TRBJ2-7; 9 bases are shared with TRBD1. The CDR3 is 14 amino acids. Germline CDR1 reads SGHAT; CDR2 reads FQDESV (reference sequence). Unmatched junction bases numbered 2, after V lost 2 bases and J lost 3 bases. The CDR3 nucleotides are TGTGCCAGCAGCTTACAGGACAGGGGCTACGAGCAGTACTTC. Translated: CASSLQDRGYEQYF.

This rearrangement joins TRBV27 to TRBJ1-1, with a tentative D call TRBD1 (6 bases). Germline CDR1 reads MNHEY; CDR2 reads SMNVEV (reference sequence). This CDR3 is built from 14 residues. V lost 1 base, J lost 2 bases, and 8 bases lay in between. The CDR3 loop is CASSLLGANTEAFF. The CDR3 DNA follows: TGTGCCAGCAGTTTATTGGGGGCCAACACTGAAGCTTTCTTT.

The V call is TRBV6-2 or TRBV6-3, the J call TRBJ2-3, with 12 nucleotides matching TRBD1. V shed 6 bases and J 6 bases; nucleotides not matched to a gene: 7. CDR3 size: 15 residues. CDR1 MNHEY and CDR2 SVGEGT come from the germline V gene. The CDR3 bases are TGTGCCAGCAGCCTCGGGACAGGGGGCCGGGATACGCAGTATTTT. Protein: CASSLGTGGRDTQYF.

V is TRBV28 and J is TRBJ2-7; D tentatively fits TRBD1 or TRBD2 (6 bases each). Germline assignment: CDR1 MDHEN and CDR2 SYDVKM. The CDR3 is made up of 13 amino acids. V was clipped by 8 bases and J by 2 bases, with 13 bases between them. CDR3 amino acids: CASEGGRAYEQYF. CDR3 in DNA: TGTGCCAGCGAGGGGGGCAGGGCCTACGAGCAGTACTTC.

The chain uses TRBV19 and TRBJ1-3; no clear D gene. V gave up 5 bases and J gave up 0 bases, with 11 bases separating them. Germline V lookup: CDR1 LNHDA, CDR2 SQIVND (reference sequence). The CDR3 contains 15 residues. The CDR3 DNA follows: TGTGCCAGTAGTCGAGATTTCCCCTCTGGAAACACCATATATTTT. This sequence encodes CASSRDFPSGNTIYF.

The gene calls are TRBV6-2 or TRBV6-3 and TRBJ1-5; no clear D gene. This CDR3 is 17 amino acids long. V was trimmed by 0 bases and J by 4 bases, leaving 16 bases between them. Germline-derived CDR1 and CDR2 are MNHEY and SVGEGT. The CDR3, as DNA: TGTGCCAGCAGTTACTCTCCTTTCGGGCTCACGAATCAGCCCCAGCATTTT. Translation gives CASSYSPFGLTNQPQHF.

In nucleotides, the CDR3 is TGTGCCAGTAGTGCGGACAGGCCAGGGGGTAATGAAAAACTGTTTTTT. Protein: CASSADRPGGNEKLFF. The chain recombines TRBV19 with TRBJ1-4; 7 bases line up with TRBD1. This CDR3 is 16 amino acids long. Germline-derived CDR1 and CDR2 are LNHDA and SQIVND (reference sequence). V was pared by 5 bases and J by 4 bases, with 10 bases of the junction left unmatched.

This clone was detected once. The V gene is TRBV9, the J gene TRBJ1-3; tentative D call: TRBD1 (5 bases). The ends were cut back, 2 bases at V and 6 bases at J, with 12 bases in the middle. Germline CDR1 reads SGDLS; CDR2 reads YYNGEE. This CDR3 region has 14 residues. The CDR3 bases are TGTGCCAGCAGCGTGGGGCGCCGCGAAAACACCATATATTTT. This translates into CASSVGRRENTIYF.

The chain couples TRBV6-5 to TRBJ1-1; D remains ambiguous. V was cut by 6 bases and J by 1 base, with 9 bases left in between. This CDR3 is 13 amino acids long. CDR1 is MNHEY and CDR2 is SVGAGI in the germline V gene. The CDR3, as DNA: TGTGCCAGCAGGACTCCACAGAACACTGAAGCTTTCTTT. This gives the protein CASRTPQNTEAFF.

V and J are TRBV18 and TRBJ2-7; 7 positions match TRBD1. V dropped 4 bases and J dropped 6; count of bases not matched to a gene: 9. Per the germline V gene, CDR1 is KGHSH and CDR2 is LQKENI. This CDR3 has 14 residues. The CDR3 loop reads CASSQGTASSEQYF. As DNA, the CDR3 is TGTGCCAGCTCACAGGGGACAGCATCATCCGAGCAGTACTTC.

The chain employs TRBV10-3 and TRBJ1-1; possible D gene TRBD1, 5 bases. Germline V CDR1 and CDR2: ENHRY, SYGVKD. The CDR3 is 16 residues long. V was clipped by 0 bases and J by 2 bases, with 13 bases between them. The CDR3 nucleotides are TGTGCCATCAGTGAGTCACGGGGGACGTTCAACACTGAAGCTTTCTTT. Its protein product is CAISESRGTFNTEAFF.

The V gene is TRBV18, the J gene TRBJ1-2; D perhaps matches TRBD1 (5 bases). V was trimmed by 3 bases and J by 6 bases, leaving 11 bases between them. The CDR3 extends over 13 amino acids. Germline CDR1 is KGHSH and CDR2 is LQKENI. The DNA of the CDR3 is TGTGCCAGCTCACCGCGGGGGGAGGATGGCTACACCTTC. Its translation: CASSPRGEDGYTF.

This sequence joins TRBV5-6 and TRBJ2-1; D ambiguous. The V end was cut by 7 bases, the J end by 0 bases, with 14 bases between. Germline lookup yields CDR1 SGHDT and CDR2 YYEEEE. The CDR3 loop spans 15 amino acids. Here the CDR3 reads CASSRRWGSYNEQFF. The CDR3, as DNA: TGTGCCAGCTCCCGTAGATGGGGCTCCTACAATGAGCAGTTCTTC. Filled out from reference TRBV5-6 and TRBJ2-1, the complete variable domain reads DAGVTQSPTHLIKTRGQQVTLRCSPKSGHDTVSWYQQALGQGPQFIFQYYEEEERQRGNFPDRFSGHQFPNYSSELNVNALLLGDSALYLCASSRRWGSYNEQFFGPGTRLTVL.

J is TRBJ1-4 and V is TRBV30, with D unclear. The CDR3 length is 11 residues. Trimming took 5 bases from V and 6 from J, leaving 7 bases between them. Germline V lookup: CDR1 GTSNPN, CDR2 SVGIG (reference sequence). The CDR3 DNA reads TGTGCCTGGGGCATGTATGAAAAACTGTTTTTT. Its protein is CAWGMYEKLFF.

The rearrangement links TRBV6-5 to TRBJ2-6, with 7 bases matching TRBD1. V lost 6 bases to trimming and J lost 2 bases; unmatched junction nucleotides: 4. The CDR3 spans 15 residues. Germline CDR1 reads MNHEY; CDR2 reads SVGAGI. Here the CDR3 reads CASRPDRAGANVLTF. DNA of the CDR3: TGTGCCAGCAGACCCGACAGGGCTGGGGCCAACGTCCTGACTTTC.

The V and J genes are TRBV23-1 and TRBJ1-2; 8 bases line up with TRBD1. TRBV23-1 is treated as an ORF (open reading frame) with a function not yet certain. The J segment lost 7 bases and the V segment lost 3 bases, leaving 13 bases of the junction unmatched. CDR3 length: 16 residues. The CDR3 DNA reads TGCGCCAGCAGTCAGCCAACGAGGGTACAGGGGGGTGGCTACACCTTC. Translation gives CASSQPTRVQGGGYTF.

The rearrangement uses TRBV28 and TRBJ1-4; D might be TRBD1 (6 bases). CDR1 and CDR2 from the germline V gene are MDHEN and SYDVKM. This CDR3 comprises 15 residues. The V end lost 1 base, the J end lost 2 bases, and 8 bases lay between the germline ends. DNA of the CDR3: TGTGCCAGCAGTTTATTTGGGGGCACTAATGAAAAACTGTTTTTT. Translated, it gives CASSLFGGTNEKLFF.

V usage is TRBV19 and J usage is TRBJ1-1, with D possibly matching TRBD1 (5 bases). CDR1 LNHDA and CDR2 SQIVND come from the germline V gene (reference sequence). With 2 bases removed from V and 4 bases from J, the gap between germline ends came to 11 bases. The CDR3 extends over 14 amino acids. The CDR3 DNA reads TGTGCCAGTAGTATATTCAGTGGGGCCACTGAAGCTTTCTTT. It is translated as CASSIFSGATEAFF.

The CDR3 loop is CASSDSAILTEAFF. CDR3 nucleotide sequence: TGTGCCAGCAGTGACTCAGCAATTCTCACTGAAGCTTTCTTT. The chain couples TRBV6-4 to TRBJ1-1; no clear D gene. Germline CDR1 is MRHNA and CDR2 is SNTAGT. Trimming pared 0 bases from V and 4 bases from J, leaving 9 bases between. The CDR3 loop spans 14 amino acids.

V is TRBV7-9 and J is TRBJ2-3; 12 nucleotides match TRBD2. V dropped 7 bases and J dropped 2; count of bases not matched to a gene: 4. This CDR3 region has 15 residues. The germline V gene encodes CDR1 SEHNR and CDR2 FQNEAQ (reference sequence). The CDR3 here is CASTRTSGDTDTQYF. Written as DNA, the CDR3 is TGTGCCAGCACCAGGACTAGCGGGGACACAGATACGCAGTATTTT.

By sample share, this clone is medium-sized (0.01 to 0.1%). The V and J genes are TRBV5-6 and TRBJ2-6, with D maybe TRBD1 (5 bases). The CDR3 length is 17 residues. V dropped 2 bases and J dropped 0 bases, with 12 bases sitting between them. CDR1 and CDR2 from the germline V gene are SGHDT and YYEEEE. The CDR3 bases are TGTGCCAGCAGCTTAGACAGTAAATCCTCTGGGGCCAACGTCCTGACTTTC. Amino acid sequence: CASSLDSKSSGANVLTF.

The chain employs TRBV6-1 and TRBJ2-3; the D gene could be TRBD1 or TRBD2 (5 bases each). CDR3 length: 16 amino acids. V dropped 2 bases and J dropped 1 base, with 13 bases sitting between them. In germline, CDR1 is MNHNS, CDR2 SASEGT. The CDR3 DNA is TGTGCCAGCAGTGAAAGGAGCAGAGGGGGCACAGATACGCAGTATTTT. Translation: CASSERSRGGTDTQYF.

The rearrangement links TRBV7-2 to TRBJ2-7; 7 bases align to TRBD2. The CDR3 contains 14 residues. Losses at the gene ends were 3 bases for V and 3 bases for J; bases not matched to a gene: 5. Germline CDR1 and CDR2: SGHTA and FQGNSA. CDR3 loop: CASSFVSGDYEQYF. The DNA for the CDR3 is TGTGCCAGCAGCTTTGTAAGCGGGGACTACGAGCAGTACTTC.